This is a list of T cell receptor beta chains from one sample in a study of beta chain features in type 1 diabetes. Sequencing used immunoSEQ multiplex PCR; TCRdb keeps in-frame clones, though not all of them. The sample records 140,000 to 150,000 clones, approximately 52% being singletons. Sequenced material: Tregs from blood. These receptors originate from a man younger than 35 in good health. Each CDR3 is given with its conserved first and last residue. The order of the fields is clone size, D gene, J gene, V gene, CDR3 DNA, CDR3 protein. D genes are given only for firm matches. Not every row has a clone size; where given, it reads once, few, many or a size class.

>.|.|TRBJ2-7|TRBV7-2
TGTGCCAGCAGCTCCATCCAAATCGAGCAGTACTTC
CASSSIQIEQYF
>.|TRBD2|TRBJ2-7|TRBV4-1
TGCGCCAGCAGCCAAGCGGGACTAGCGGATTACGAGCAGTACTTC
CASSQAGLADYEQYF
>few|TRBD1|TRBJ2-7|TRBV19
TGTGCCAGTAGTATAGCAGGGGGCCCACTAATCTACGAGCAGTACTTC
CASSIAGGPLIYEQYF
>few|TRBD1|TRBJ1-1|TRBV5-4
TGTGCCAGCAGCCTTGACAGGGACACTGAAGCTTTCTTT
CASSLDRDTEAFF
>few|.|TRBJ2-7|TRBV27
TGTGCCAGCATCAGGGGCTTCATCTACGAGCAGTACTTC
CASIRGFIYEQYF
>.|.|TRBJ1-2|TRBV27
TGTGCCAGCAGTCAAAACAGGGTAGCTAACTATGGCTACACCTTC
CASSQNRVANYGYTF
>.|TRBD1|TRBJ2-5|TRBV25-1
TGTGCCAGCAGTAGACAGGGGAAAGAGACCCAGTACTTC
CASSRQGKETQYF
>few|TRBD1|TRBJ2-7|TRBV5-1
TGCGCCAGCAGCTTGGCAGGGGGCGATTACGAGCAGTACTTC
CASSLAGGDYEQYF
>.|.|TRBJ2-7|TRBV19
TGTGCCAGTAGTCGGGGGAGCTCCTACGAGCAGTACTTC
CASSRGSSYEQYF
>.|TRBD2|TRBJ2-7|TRBV10-3
TGTGCCATCAGTGGACTAGCGGGGCTAGGCGAGCAGTACTTC
CAISGLAGLGEQYF
>few|TRBD1|TRBJ2-4|TRBV4-2
TGTGCCAGCAGCCAGGGAAGGACAGGGGGGACCAAAAACATTCAGTACTTC
CASSQGRTGGTKNIQYF
>few|TRBD1|TRBJ2-4|TRBV4-2
TGTGCCAGCAGCGAAAGAGACAGGGCGGTAGCCAAAAACATTCAGTACTTC
CASSERDRAVAKNIQYF
>.|TRBD2|TRBJ2-1|TRBV14
TGTGCCAGCAGCCAAGCGGGACTAGCGGGAGTAAGGATTGAGCAGTTCTTC
CASSQAGLAGVRIEQFF
>few|.|TRBJ2-3|TRBV6-5
TGTGCCAGCCGGCGGGCAGATACGCAGTATTTT
CASRRADTQYF
>few|.|TRBJ2-7|TRBV27
TGTGCCAGCAGTTTAAGTAGAGGGAGTACGTACGAGCAGTACTTC
CASSLSRGSTYEQYF
>.|.|TRBJ1-5|TRBV7-2
TGTGCCAGCAGCGATATAGCGGGGCCCCAGCATTTT
CASSDIAGPQHF
>few|.|TRBJ2-1|TRBV20-1
TGCAGTGCTAGACCAGTCAATGAGCAGTTCTTC
CSARPVNEQFF
>.|TRBD1|TRBJ1-2|TRBV4-2
TGTGCCAGCAGCCAAGACTCAAGGGGGCGCGGGGTTGGAAACTATGGCTACACCTTC
CASSQDSRGRGVGNYGYTF
>few|.|TRBJ2-7|TRBV10-3
TGTGCCATCAGTGGTGCGGGGGCGGGATACGAGCAGTACTTC
CAISGAGAGYEQYF
>.|.|TRBJ1-5|TRBV5-5
TGTGCCAGCAGCTTGGGCGGGACTTTTGGCGATCAGCCCCAGCATTTT
CASSLGGTFGDQPQHF
>.|.|TRBJ2-1|TRBV18
TGTGCCAGCTCACCACCTATCGATGAGCAGTTCTTC
CASSPPIDEQFF
>.|.|TRBJ2-5|TRBV19
TGTGCCAGTAGTATGAGGGAGGACCAGTACTTC
CASSMREDQYF
>.|TRBD2|TRBJ2-1|TRBV29-1
TGCAGCGTTGAAATAGCGGGGGCCCACAATGAGCAGTTCTTC
CSVEIAGAHNEQFF
>.|.|TRBJ1-1|TRBV18
TGTGCCAGCTCACGATTTGGCGGTGACACTGAAGCTTTCTTT
CASSRFGGDTEAFF
>.|TRBD1|TRBJ1-6|TRBV6-1
TGTGCCAGCACTATAGGGGACAGGGTCTCACCCCTCCACTTT
CASTIGDRVSPLHF
>.|TRBD1|TRBJ1-2|TRBV5-1
TGCGCCAGCAGCCCTGGGACAGGGCGAGGCGGCTACACCTTC
CASSPGTGRGGYTF
>.|.|TRBJ1-2|TRBV7-2
TGTGCCAGCAGCTTAGGAAGGGGTTCCTATGGCTACACCTTC
CASSLGRGSYGYTF
>few|TRBD1|TRBJ2-1|TRBV28
TGTGCCAGCACTTCTGGACAGGGCGTAGGGAACAATGAGCAGTTCTTC
CASTSGQGVGNNEQFF